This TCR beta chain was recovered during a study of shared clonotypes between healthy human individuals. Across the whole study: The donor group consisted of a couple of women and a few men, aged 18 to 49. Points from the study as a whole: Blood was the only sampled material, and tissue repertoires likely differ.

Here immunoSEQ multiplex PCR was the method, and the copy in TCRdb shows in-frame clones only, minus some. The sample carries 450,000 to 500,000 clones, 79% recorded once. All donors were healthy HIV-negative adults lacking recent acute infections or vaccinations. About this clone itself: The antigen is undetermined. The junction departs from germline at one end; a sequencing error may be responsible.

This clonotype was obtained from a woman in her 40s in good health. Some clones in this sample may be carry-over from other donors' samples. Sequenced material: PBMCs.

The CDR3 here is CTSSHPKTDTQYF. The CDR3 DNA follows: TGCACCAGCAGCCATCCCAAGACAGATACGCAGTATTTT. The chain carries TRBV4-3 and TRBJ2-3, with D unresolved. Germline values: CDR1 LGHNA, CDR2 YSLEER. The CDR3 runs 13 residues.